Listed here are 15 T cell receptor beta chains from one sample, sequenced in a study of cytomegalovirus exposure and HLA in healthy donors. Use of 60 Vbeta and 13 Jbeta primers characterized the PCR. The table came from immunoSEQ multiplex PCR; TCRdb's copy has only in-frame clones and leaves some out. Of about 96,000 clones in the sample, 65% to 85% were seen once. The sample comprised PBMCs. The receptors were sampled from a woman aged 65 to 85 in good health and CMV-seropositive.

This clone was recorded once. The chain has TRBV19 and TRBJ1-2, with 9 bases identical to TRBD1. The CDR3 contains 14 residues. Germline V gives CDR1 LNHDA, CDR2 SQIVND (reference sequence). The ends lost 5 bases at V and 6 bases at J; junction bases unmatched: 7. The CDR3 region is CASSPTRTGDGYTF. CDR3 DNA: TGTGCCAGTAGTCCGACCCGGACAGGGGATGGCTACACCTTC.

The chain is built from TRBV19 and TRBJ2-5; TRBD2 matches at 14 bases. In germline, CDR1 is LNHDA, CDR2 SQIVND (reference sequence). CDR3 length: 17 residues. V lost 4 bases to trimming and J lost 5 bases; unmatched junction nucleotides: 9. The CDR3 protein is CASSKGTSGGPTETQYF. Written as DNA, the CDR3 is TGTGCCAGTAGTAAAGGGACTAGCGGGGGTCCCACGGAGACCCAGTACTTC.

The chain is built from TRBV28 and TRBJ1-5, with TRBD1 as a possible D gene (6 bases). Germline V gene sequence: CDR1 MDHEN, CDR2 SYDVKM. The CDR3 totals 14 residues. V lost 6 bases and J 3 bases, leaving 12 bases between the germline ends. This CDR3 is CASRGGGTNQPQHF. CDR3 coding DNA: TGTGCCAGCAGAGGGGGGGGGACCAATCAGCCCCAGCATTTT.

This clone came up once. The chain combines TRBV27 with TRBJ1-5; tentatively, D is TRBD1 (6 bases). Trimming cost V 4 bases and J 1 base, with 11 bases left between them. Germline CDR1 and CDR2: MNHEY and SMNVEV (reference sequence). This CDR3 has 15 amino acids. The CDR3 DNA sequence: TGTGCCAGCAGTTCAGGGACAATAAGCAATCAGCCCCAGCATTTT. It encodes CASSSGTISNQPQHF.

This clone was counted between two and nine times. The chain uses TRBV6-6 and TRBJ2-1; a weak D match, TRBD1 (5 bases). From germline, CDR1 is MNHNY and CDR2 SVGAGI (reference sequence). Trimming stripped 2 bases from V and 3 bases from J, with 14 bases between. The CDR3 is made up of 16 amino acids. In DNA, the CDR3 is TGTGCCAGCAGTTACCGCGACAGCACAGTCTACAATGAGCAGTTCTTC. Translating it yields CASSYRDSTVYNEQFF.

This chain links TRBV19 with TRBJ2-5; a weak D match, TRBD2 (6 bases). Trimming cost V 5 bases and J 2 bases, with 18 bases left between them. Germline V gives CDR1 LNHDA, CDR2 SQIVND (reference sequence). The CDR3 has 16 amino acids. The DNA of the CDR3 is TGTGCCAGTAGTGTCGGACTAAGCGGGCCTCAAGAGACCCAGTACTTC. Its translation is CASSVGLSGPQETQYF. The full variable domain, in which reference TRBV19 and TRBJ2-5 provide the parts outside the CDR3, is DGGITQSPKYLFRKEGQNVTLSCEQNLNHDAMYWYRQDPGQGLRLIYYSQIVNDFQKGDIAEGYSVSREKKESFPLTVTSAQKNPTAFYLCASSVGLSGPQETQYFGPGTRLLVL.

The chain uses TRBV4-3 and TRBJ2-2; D gene uncertain. V was clipped by 1 base and J by 6 bases, with 9 bases between them. Germline lookup yields CDR1 LGHNA and CDR2 YSLEER. The CDR3 extends over 14 amino acids. The CDR3 reads CASSQGRVSGELFF. DNA for the CDR3: TGCGCCAGCAGCCAAGGACGGGTCTCCGGGGAGCTGTTTTTT.

The CDR3 sequence is CASRMDSLMNTEAFF. The CDR3 nucleotides are TGTGCAAGTCGCATGGACAGTTTGATGAACACTGAAGCTTTCTTT. The rearrangement links TRBV12-2 to TRBJ1-1; no DNA check was done on the table's D call, TRBD1. TRBV12-2 is tagged as a pseudogene. CDR3 length: 15 residues.

The chain joins TRBV29-1 to TRBJ2-7, with TRBD2 as a possible D gene (6 bases). This CDR3 region has 13 residues. Trimming left V 4 bases short and J 2 bases short, with 12 bases between. Looked up from germline, CDR1 is SQVTM and CDR2 is ANQGSEA. The CDR3 protein is CSVGSPGAYEQYF. DNA of the CDR3: TGCAGCGTTGGGTCCCCGGGAGCCTACGAGCAGTACTTC.

The rearrangement joins TRBV5-4 to TRBJ2-2, with a weak D call TRBD2 (6 bases). Per the germline V gene, CDR1 is SGHNT and CDR2 is YYREEE (reference sequence). CDR3 size: 16 residues. Deletions cut 4 bases from V and 1 base from J, with 14 bases between. The CDR3 region has the DNA TGTGCCAGCAGCAGAAGGGACTCCGGGAACACCGGGGAGCTGTTTTTT. Its translation: CASSRRDSGNTGELFF.

In this sample, this clone turned up once. This chain joins TRBV18 and TRBJ1-5, with D unclear. Looked up from germline, CDR1 is KGHSH and CDR2 is LQKENI. Trimming left V 6 bases short and J 4 bases short, with 10 bases between. The CDR3 sequence is 13 residues long. The CDR3 coding sequence is TGTGCCAGCTCCCACAGTGAAAATCAGCCCCAGCATTTT. This gives the protein CASSHSENQPQHF.

The gene calls are TRBV11-2 and TRBJ1-4; 8 nucleotides match TRBD1. The CDR3 is 17 amino acids. V was pared by 0 bases and J by 6 bases, with 9 bases of the junction left unmatched. Germline V gene sequence: CDR1 SGHAT, CDR2 FQNNGV. The DNA of the CDR3 is TGTGCCAGCAGCTTAGATCGTTTGCAGGGGGCGGATGAAAAACTGTTTTTT. Translation: CASSLDRLQGADEKLFF.

The chain has TRBV28 and TRBJ2-3; 10 positions agree with TRBD1. The CDR3 runs 16 residues. Looked up from germline, CDR1 is MDHEN and CDR2 is SYDVKM. Trimming removed 5 bases from V and 10 bases from J; junction bases left unmatched: 15. In nucleotides, the CDR3 is TGTGCCAGCAGTGATAACCCGGGACAGGGGCGTTTGGCGCAGTATTTT. Amino acid sequence: CASSDNPGQGRLAQYF.

The genes are TRBV19 and TRBJ2-2, with TRBD2 matching 9 bases. CDR1 is LNHDA, CDR2 SQIVND, per germline (reference sequence). This CDR3 has 15 amino acids. J gave up 4 bases and V 7 bases, and 7 bases lay outside the gene matches. The CDR3 loop reads CASTRAGGITGELFF. Here the CDR3 DNA reads TGTGCCAGTACCCGGGCGGGGGGGATCACCGGGGAGCTGTTTTTT.

This chain uses TRBV10-3 with TRBJ2-7; TRBD1 matches at 10 bases. CDR1 ENHRY and CDR2 SYGVKD come from the germline V gene. The trim removed 10 bases at V and 0 bases at J, leaving 12 bases unmatched. CDR3 length: 16 amino acids. The CDR3 sequence is CATLPGQGTNSYEQYF. CDR3 in DNA: TGTGCCACTTTACCGGGACAGGGGACCAACTCCTACGAGCAGTACTTC.